This T cell receptor beta chain was captured in a study of identical twins. The study's findings and limits: Those out-of-frame alpha sequences shared by twins showed an excess of low generation probability. Researchers reported weaker excess twin sharing in beta out-of-frame sequences.

The donor group consisted entirely of healthy Caucasians. This clonotype came up a few times. Its antigen is not identified. MiXCR, run by TCRdb on the 5' RACE reads, gives a single entry per CDR3 protein. Of some 500,000 distinct CDR3 sequences listed, roughly 13% are singletons. The CDR3 extends over 18 amino acids. Germline CDR1 is SGHVS and CDR2 is FQNEAQ. With 3 bases clipped from V and 3 bases from J, the junction kept 12 bases outside the gene matches. These data were likewise used in another study, on yellow fever vaccine responses in identical twins.

The chain has TRBV7-8 and TRBJ2-3; 10 nucleotides align to TRBD2. Sequencing was done on a sample of CD4+ T cells sorted from blood. The sequence came from a woman in her late teens or twenties in good health. CDR3 sequence: CASSLGGLAGAGTDTQYF. The CDR3, as DNA: TGTGCCAGCAGCTTGGGGGGTCTAGCGGGGGCTGGGACAGATACGCAGTATTTT.